The 19 T cell receptor beta chains reported below all come from one sample, sequenced in a study of beta chain features in type 1 diabetes listed by TCRdb under 2018. Receptor amplification or capture employed the immunoSEQ multiplex PCR assay. The entire amount of isolated RNA was reverse transcribed using the High Capacity cDNA Reverse Transcription Kit, so the sequenced TCRB transcripts were expressed ones. TCRdb holds this immuneACCESS table with in-frame rearrangements only. Some clones are missing; in checked studies, unresolved V genes explain under half, and the rest has no known cause. Across this sample there are about 290,000 clones, with 8% seen only once. Together, the top ten hold about 0.93% of the sample. The sample comprised central memory CD4+ T cells from blood. These receptors were collected from a woman aged 18 to 35 in good health.

The V and J genes are TRBV5-8 and TRBJ1-1, with D possibly TRBD1 on 6 matching bases. CDR3 length: 14 amino acids. CDR1 SGHTS and CDR2 YDEGEE come from the germline V gene. Trimming took off 4 bases at V and 6 bases at J, with 16 bases between the two ends. The CDR3 loop reads CASSPRPGQSEAFF. CDR3 nucleotides: TGTGCCAGCAGCCCACGCCCCGGACAGTCTGAAGCTTTCTTT. Variable domain in full (rest from reference TRBV5-8 and TRBJ1-1): EAGVTQSPTHLIKTRGQQATLRCSPISGHTSVYWYQQALGLGLQFLLWYDEGEERNRGNFPPRFSGRQFPNYSSELNVNALELEDSALYLCASSPRPGQSEAFFGQGTRLTVV.

The rearrangement uses TRBV25-1 and TRBJ1-6, with 9 bases that match TRBD1. The CDR3 is 15 amino acids. Per the germline V gene, CDR1 is MGHDK and CDR2 is SYGVNS. V trimming: 3 bases; J trimming: 10 bases; junction bases outside the gene matches: 7. As DNA, the CDR3 is TGTGCCAGCAGTGACCCCGGGACAGGGAGATCACCCCTCCACTTT. Translation gives CASSDPGTGRSPLHF.

The chain has TRBV11-1 and TRBJ1-2; TRBD1 matches 9 bases. Germline-derived CDR1 and CDR2 are SGHAT and FQDESV (reference sequence). The CDR3 sequence is 16 residues long. Unmatched junction bases numbered 12, after V lost 7 bases and J lost 3 bases. CDR3 region: CASNNPGQGQDYGYTF. CDR3 DNA: TGTGCCAGCAACAACCCCGGACAGGGGCAAGACTATGGCTACACCTTC.

This clone was detected a few times. The chain couples TRBV7-3 to TRBJ2-1, with D unclear. Germline V gives CDR1 SGHTA, CDR2 FQGTGA. CDR3 size: 12 residues. Deletions cut 2 bases from V and 16 bases from J, with 15 bases between. The chain's CDR3 is CASSLGDPNVFF. CDR3 DNA sequence: TGTGCCAGCAGCTTAGGCGACCCGAACGTATTCTTC.

In this sample, this clone turned up a few times. The chain links TRBV7-2 to TRBJ1-6, with D possibly being TRBD1 (6 bases). This CDR3 is 12 amino acids long. Deletions cut 6 bases from V and 10 bases from J, with 10 bases between. Germline loops: CDR1 SGHTA, CDR2 FQGNSA. DNA for the CDR3: TGTGCCAGCAGGGGGGCTTACTCACCCCTCCACTTT. Translation: CASRGAYSPLHF.

The gene calls are TRBV23-1 and TRBJ1-1; 7 bases line up with TRBD1. TRBV23-1 is an open reading frame whose function is uncertain. The CDR3 has 16 residues. With V trimmed by 0 bases and J by 0 bases, 4 bases remained unmatched. The CDR3 sequence is CASSQSPTGLNTEAFF. The CDR3 coding sequence is TGCGCCAGCAGTCAATCTCCGACAGGGTTGAACACTGAAGCTTTCTTT.

This clone has a handful of counts. The junction shows a germline mismatch at one end, possibly a read error. DNA for the CDR3: TGTGCCAGCAGCGAGAGAACCGGGACAGGGTGGTATTTC. It translates to CASSERTGTGWYF. V usage is TRBV7-9 and J usage is TRBJ2-7; 9 nucleotides line up with TRBD1. The CDR3 is 13 amino acids. CDR1 SEHNR and CDR2 FQNEAQ come from the germline V gene (reference sequence).

This clone was detected a few times. The rearrangement links TRBV6-5 to TRBJ1-5; tentatively, D is TRBD1 (5 bases). The V gene lost 7 bases and the J gene lost 5 bases, with 12 bases spanning the gap. The CDR3 has 13 amino acids. Per the germline V gene, CDR1 is MNHEY and CDR2 is SVGAGI. In nucleotides, the CDR3 is TGTGCCAGCAACCAGGGCAGGTATCAGCCCCAGCATTTT. Translating gives CASNQGRYQPQHF.

V gene TRBV5-1 combines with J gene TRBJ2-3; the D gene is possibly TRBD2 (6 bases). With 0 bases removed from V and 6 bases from J, the gap between germline ends came to 11 bases. The CDR3 has 14 residues. Germline CDR1 reads SGHRS; CDR2 reads YFSETQ. CDR3 nucleotide sequence: TGCGCCAGCAGCTTGGGGACTGGAGGGGATACGCAGTATTTT. Protein: CASSLGTGGDTQYF.

The J gene is TRBJ2-2, the V gene TRBV7-9, with D possibly TRBD2 on 6 matching bases. Trimming cost V 2 bases and J 0 bases, with 10 bases left between them. The CDR3 has 16 amino acids. Germline-derived CDR1 and CDR2 are SEHNR and FQNEAQ (reference sequence). The CDR3 reads CASSLLAGPNTGELFF. Written as DNA, the CDR3 is TGTGCCAGCAGCTTACTCGCGGGGCCGAACACCGGGGAGCTGTTTTTT. Variable domain in full (rest from reference TRBV7-9 and TRBJ2-2): DTGVSQNPRHKITKRGQNVTFRCDPISEHNRLYWYRQTLGQGPEFLTYFQNEAQLEKSRLLSDRFSAERPKGSFSTLEIQRTEQGDSAMYLCASSLLAGPNTGELFFGEGSRLTVL.

This clone has only a few counts. The V and J genes are TRBV28 and TRBJ1-3; D remains unclear. The V gene lost 5 bases and the J gene lost 0 bases, with 8 bases spanning the gap. This CDR3 comprises 14 residues. Germline V lookup: CDR1 MDHEN, CDR2 SYDVKM. DNA for the CDR3: TGTGCCAGCAGTCCCCTCTCCTCTGGAAACACCATATATTTT. Amino acid sequence: CASSPLSSGNTIYF. Filled out from reference TRBV28 and TRBJ1-3, the complete variable domain reads DVKVTQSSRYLVKRTGEKVFLECVQDMDHENMFWYRQDPGLGLRLIYFSYDVKMKEKGDIPEGYSVSREKKERFSLILESASTNQTSMYLCASSPLSSGNTIYFGEGSWLTVV.

There are many counts of this clone. The chain recombines TRBV15 with TRBJ2-1; 8 bases align to TRBD1. The CDR3 length is 13 residues. Looked up from germline, CDR1 is LNHNV and CDR2 is YYDKDF (reference sequence). Losses at the gene ends were 5 bases for V and 6 bases for J; bases not matched to a gene: 3. The CDR3 reads CATSDRGGNEQFF. The CDR3 nucleotides read TGTGCCACCAGCGACAGGGGCGGCAATGAGCAGTTCTTC.

This clone was counted a few times. The junction departs from germline at one end; a sequencing error may be responsible. The chain joins TRBV2 to TRBJ2-1; perhaps D is TRBD1 or TRBD2 (5 bases each). CDR3 length: 14 residues. CDR1 is SNHLY, CDR2 FYNNEI, per germline. The CDR3 region has the DNA TGTGCCAGCAGCGAAGGGACCTACTACAATGAGCAGTTCTTC. Translation: CASSEGTYYNEQFF. The full variable domain, its missing parts supplied by reference TRBV2 and TRBJ2-1, is EPEVTQTPSHQVTQMGQEVILRCVPISNHLYFYWYRQILGQKVEFLVSFYNNEISEKSEIFDDQFSVERPDGSNFTLKIRSTKLEDSAMYFCASSEGTYYNEQFFGPGTRLTVL.

The rearrangement joins TRBV7-9 to TRBJ2-7; possibly TRBD2 for D (5 bases). Germline lookup yields CDR1 SEHNR and CDR2 FQNEAQ (reference sequence). This CDR3 contains 14 residues. The V and J ends lost 5 bases and 3 bases respectively, with 14 bases between them. The CDR3 coding sequence is TGTGCCAGCAGCCACAACGAGGGTGGCTACGAGCAGTACTTC. Translation: CASSHNEGGYEQYF.

The rearrangement links TRBV15 to TRBJ2-5; 9 positions match TRBD1. CDR3 length: 16 residues. Germline lookup yields CDR1 LNHNV and CDR2 YYDKDF (reference sequence). V shed 5 bases and J 2 bases; nucleotides not matched to a gene: 9. DNA for the CDR3: TGTGCCACCAGCGAGAACCGGGACAGGGAACAAGAGACCCAGTACTTC. This translates into CATSENRDREQETQYF.

The gene calls are TRBV11-2 and TRBJ1-2, with D maybe TRBD1 (6 bases). This CDR3 is 13 amino acids long. The germline V gene encodes CDR1 SGHAT and CDR2 FQNNGV. The V and J ends lost 6 bases and 4 bases respectively, with 12 bases between them. CDR3 sequence reads: CASRTTGSYGYTF. CDR3 in DNA: TGTGCCAGCAGAACAACAGGGTCCTATGGCTACACCTTC.

This clone has a handful of counts. The genes are TRBV11-2 and TRBJ1-2; 8 positions match TRBD1. V shed 6 bases and J 8 bases; nucleotides not matched to a gene: 8. In germline, CDR1 is SGHAT, CDR2 FQNNGV. The CDR3 loop spans 13 amino acids. CDR3 nucleotide sequence: TGTGCCAGCAGTCTAGGACAGGGTAGAGGCTACACCTTC. It yields the protein CASSLGQGRGYTF.

This clone was seen a handful of times. This sequence joins TRBV30 and TRBJ2-4, with D unresolved. With 2 bases removed from V and 13 bases from J, the gap between germline ends came to 15 bases. This CDR3 is 12 amino acids long. CDR1 GTSNPN and CDR2 SVGIG come from the germline V gene (reference sequence). The CDR3 loop reads CAWSPPSRKQYF. The CDR3 coding sequence is TGTGCCTGGAGTCCCCCATCCCGAAAACAGTACTTC.

The chain recombines TRBV5-5 with TRBJ2-3; D is ambiguous. Trimming took 0 bases from V and 2 from J, leaving 7 bases between them. Germline CDR1 is SGHKS and CDR2 is YYEKEE (reference sequence). The CDR3 length is 14 residues. CDR3 bases: TGTGCCAGCAGCTTGGACCTCACCACAGATACGCAGTATTTT. Protein product: CASSLDLTTDTQYF.